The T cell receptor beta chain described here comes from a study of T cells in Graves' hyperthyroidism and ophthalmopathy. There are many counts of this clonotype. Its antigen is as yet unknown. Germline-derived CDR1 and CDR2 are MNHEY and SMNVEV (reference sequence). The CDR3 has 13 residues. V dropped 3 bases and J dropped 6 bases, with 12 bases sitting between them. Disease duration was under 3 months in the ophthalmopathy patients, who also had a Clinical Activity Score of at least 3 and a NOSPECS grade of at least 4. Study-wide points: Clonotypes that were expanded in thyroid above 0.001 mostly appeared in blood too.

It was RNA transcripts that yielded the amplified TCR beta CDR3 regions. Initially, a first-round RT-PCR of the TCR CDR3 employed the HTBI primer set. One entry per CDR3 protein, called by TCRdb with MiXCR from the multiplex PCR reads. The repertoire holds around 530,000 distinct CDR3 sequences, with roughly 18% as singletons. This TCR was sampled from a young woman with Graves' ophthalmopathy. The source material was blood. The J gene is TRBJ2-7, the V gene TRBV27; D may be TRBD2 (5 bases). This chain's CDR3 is CASSFGGFGEQYF. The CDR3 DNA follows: TGTGCCAGCAGTTTCGGCGGGTTCGGCGAGCAGTACTTC.